A single TCR beta chain is shown here with its context. Its antigen remains unknown. At one of its ends the junction is not consistent with the germline gene, which may arise from a read error. The sample originates from a study of cytomegalovirus exposure and HLA in healthy donors. Study in general: Among about 400 genotyped donors, 80% to 90% fell in the Caucasian-associated ancestry cluster. Study conclusions and caveats: Several V segments, TRBV6-2 and TRBV6-3 among them, could not be told apart and were dropped. Per a later analysis, HLA-associated TCR beta chains showed more clonal expansion than other, equally common TCR beta chains.

Amplification used 60 Vbeta primers and 13 Jbeta primers. Per the original methods: Roughly 11 million shared chains were among tens of millions of unique TCR beta chains counted in a later analysis. Profiling relied on immunoSEQ multiplex PCR, and the TCRdb table lists in-frame clones only, not all of them. V and J calls and clone size are copied from that table; D and trimming were computed from the DNA. Of about 140,000 clones in the sample, 77% are singletons; the top ten hold less than 5%. The CDR3 length is 14 residues. CDR1 and CDR2 (germline): MNHEY, SMNVEV (reference sequence). The sequenced material came from PBMCs. J is TRBJ1-1 and V is TRBV27, with 8 bases lining up with TRBD1. This TCR derives from a male donor in good health and CMV-seronegative. The CDR3 spells CARSLAGTGLEAFF. DNA of the CDR3: TGTGCCCGCAGTTTAGCCGGGACAGGCCTTGAAGCTTTCTTT.